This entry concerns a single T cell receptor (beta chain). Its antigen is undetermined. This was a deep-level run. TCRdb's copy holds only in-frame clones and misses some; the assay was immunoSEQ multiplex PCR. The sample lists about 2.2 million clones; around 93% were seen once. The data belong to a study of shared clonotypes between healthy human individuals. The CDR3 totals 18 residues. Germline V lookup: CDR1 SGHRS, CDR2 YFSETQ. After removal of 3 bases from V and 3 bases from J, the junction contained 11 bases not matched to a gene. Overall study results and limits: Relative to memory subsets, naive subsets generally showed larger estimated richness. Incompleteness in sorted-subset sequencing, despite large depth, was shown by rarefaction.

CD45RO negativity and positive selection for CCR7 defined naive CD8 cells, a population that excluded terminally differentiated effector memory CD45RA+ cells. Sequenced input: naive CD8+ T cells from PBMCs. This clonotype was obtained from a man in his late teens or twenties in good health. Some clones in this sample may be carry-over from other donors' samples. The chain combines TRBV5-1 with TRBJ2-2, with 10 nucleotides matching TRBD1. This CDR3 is CASSSYRDRGLDTGELFF. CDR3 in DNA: TGCGCCAGCAGCTCTTACCGGGACAGGGGACTCGACACCGGGGAGCTGTTTTTT.